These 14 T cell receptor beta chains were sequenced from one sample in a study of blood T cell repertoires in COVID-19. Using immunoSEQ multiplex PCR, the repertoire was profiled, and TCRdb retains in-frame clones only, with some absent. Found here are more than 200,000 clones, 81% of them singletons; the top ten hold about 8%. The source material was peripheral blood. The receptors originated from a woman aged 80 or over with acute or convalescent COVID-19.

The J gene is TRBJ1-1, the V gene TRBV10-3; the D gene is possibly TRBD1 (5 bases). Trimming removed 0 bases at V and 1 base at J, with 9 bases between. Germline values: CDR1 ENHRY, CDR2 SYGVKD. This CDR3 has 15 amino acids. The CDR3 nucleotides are TGTGCCATCAGTGAGTCGTCAGGGCGGAACACTGAAGCTTTCTTT. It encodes CAISESSGRNTEAFF.

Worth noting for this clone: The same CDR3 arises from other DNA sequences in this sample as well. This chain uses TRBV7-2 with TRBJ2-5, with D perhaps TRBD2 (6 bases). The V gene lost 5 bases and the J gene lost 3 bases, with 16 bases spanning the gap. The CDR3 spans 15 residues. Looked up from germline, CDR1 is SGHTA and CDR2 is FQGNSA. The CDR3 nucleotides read TGTGCCAGCAGCCAGAGGCGGGGCGGGGAAGAGACCCAGTACTTC. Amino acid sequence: CASSQRRGGEETQYF.

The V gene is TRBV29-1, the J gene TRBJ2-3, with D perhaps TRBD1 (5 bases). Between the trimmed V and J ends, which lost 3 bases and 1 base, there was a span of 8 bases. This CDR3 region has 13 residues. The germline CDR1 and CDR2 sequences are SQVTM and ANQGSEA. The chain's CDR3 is CSVEKQGTDTQYF. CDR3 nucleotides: TGCAGCGTTGAGAAACAGGGCACAGATACGCAGTATTTT.

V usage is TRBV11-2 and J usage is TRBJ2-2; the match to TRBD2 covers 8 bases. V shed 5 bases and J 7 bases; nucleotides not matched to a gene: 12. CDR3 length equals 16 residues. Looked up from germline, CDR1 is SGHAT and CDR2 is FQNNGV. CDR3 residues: CASSPWASGSSGELFF. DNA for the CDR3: TGTGCCAGCAGCCCGTGGGCGAGCGGGAGTAGCGGGGAGCTGTTTTTT.

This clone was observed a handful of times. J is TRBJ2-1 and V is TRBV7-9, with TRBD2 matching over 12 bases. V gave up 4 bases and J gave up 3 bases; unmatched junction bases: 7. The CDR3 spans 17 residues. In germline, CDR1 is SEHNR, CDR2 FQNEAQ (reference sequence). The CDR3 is CASSYQTSGRNYNEQFF. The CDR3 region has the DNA TGTGCCAGCAGCTACCAGACTAGCGGGAGAAACTACAATGAGCAGTTCTTC.

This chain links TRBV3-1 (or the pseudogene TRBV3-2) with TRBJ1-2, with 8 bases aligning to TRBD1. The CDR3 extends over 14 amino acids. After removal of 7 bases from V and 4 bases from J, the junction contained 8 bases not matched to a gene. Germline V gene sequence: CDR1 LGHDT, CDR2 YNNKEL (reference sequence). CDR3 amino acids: CASTKDREFYGYTF. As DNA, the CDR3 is TGTGCCAGCACCAAGGACAGGGAGTTCTATGGCTACACCTTC.

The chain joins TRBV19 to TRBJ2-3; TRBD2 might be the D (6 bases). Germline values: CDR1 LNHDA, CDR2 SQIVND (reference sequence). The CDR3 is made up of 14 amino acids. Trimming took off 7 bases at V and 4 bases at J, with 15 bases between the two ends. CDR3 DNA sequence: TGTGCCAGTAAATCCTCCAGGGACTCAGATACGCAGTATTTT. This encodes CASKSSRDSDTQYF.

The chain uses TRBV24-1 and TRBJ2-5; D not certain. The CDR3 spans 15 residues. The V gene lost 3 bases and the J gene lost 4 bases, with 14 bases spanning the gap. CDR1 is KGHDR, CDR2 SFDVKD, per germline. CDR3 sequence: CATSDTRSRPETQYF. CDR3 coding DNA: TGTGCCACCAGTGATACCCGCTCGCGTCCAGAGACCCAGTACTTC.

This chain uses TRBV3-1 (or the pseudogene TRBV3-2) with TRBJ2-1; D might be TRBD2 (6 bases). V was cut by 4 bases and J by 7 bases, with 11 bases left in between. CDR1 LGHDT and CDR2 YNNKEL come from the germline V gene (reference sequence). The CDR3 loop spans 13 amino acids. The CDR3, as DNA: TGTGCCAGCAGCCGAAATCGGGGGAATGAGCAGTTCTTC. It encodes CASSRNRGNEQFF.

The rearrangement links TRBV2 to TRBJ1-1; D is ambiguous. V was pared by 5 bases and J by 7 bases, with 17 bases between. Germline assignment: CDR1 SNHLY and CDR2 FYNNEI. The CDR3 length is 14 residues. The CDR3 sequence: CASSIGEGIIEAFF. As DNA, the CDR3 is TGTGCCAGCAGTATTGGGGAGGGTATCATTGAAGCTTTCTTT.

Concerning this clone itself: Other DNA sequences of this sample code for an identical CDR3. CDR3 residues: CASSPAGGTEAFF. The CDR3 DNA reads TGTGCCAGCTCACCGGCAGGGGGCACTGAAGCTTTCTTT. The rearrangement uses TRBV18 and TRBJ1-1, with 7 bases that match TRBD1. V trimming: 3 bases; J trimming: 4 bases; junction bases outside the gene matches: 2. Germline V gives CDR1 KGHSH, CDR2 LQKENI. There are 13 residues in the CDR3.

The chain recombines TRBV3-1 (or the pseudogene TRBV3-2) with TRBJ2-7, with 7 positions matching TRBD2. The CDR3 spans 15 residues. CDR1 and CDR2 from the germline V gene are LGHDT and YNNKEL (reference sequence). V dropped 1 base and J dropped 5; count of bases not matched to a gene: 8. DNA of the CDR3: TGTGCCAGCAGCCAAGGGGCGGGAGTGGGGGACGAGCAGTACTTC. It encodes CASSQGAGVGDEQYF.

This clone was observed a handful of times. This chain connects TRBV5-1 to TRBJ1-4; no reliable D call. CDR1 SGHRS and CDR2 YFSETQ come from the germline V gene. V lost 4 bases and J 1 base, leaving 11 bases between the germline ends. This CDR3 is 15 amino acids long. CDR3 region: CASSPDGVTNEKLFF. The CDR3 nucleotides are TGCGCCAGCAGCCCGGACGGGGTAACTAATGAAAAACTGTTTTTT.

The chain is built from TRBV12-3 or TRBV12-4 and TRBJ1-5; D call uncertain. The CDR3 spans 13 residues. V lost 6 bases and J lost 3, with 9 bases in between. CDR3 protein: CASRTSDNQPQHF. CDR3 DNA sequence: TGTGCCAGCAGAACTAGCGACAATCAGCCCCAGCATTTT.